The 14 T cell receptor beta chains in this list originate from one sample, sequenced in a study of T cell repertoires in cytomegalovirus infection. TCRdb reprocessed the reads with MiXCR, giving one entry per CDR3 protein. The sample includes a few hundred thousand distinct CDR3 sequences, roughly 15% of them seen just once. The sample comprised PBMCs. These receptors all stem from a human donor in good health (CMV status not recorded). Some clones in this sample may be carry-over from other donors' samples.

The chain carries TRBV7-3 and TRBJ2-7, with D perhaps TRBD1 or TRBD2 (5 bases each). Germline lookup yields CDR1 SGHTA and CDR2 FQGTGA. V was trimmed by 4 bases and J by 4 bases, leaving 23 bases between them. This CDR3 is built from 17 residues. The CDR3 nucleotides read TGTGCCAGCAGCTCCCACGGGCCATTAAGAGGGGATTACGAGCAGTACTTC. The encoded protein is CASSSHGPLRGDYEQYF.

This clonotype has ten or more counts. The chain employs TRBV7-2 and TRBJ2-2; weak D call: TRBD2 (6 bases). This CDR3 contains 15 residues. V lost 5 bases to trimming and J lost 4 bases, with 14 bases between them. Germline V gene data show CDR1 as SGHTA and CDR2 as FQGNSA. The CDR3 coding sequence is TGTGCCAGCAGCCTCAGAGCGGGCAGCACCGGGGAGCTGTTTTTT. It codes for CASSLRAGSTGELFF.

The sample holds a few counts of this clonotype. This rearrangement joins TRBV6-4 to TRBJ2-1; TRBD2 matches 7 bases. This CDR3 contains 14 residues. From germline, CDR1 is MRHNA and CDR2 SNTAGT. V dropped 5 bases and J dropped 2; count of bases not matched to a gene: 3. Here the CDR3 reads CASSPSGTYNEQFF. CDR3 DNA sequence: TGTGCCAGCAGTCCTAGCGGAACCTACAATGAGCAGTTCTTC.

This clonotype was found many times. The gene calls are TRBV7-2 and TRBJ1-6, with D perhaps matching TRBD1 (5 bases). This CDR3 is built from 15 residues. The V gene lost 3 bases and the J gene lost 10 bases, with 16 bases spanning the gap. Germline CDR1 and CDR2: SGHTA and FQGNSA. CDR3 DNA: TGTGCCAGCAGCTTTATACCTGGGGGAGAGTCACCCCTCCACTTT. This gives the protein CASSFIPGGESPLHF.

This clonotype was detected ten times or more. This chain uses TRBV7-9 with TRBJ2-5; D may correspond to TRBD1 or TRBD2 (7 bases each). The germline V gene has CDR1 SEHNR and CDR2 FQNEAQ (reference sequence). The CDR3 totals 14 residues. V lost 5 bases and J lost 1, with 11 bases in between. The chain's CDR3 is CASSPGGGQETQYF. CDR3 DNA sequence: TGTGCCAGCAGCCCAGGGGGGGGCCAAGAGACCCAGTACTTC.

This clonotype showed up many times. Written as DNA, the CDR3 is TGTGCCAGCAGCTTAGAAGTCAGGGTATACGAGCAGTACTTC. Translation gives CASSLEVRVYEQYF. J is TRBJ2-7 and V is TRBV7-2; a weak D match, TRBD1 (5 bases). Trimming left V 1 base short and J 4 bases short, with 11 bases between. Germline values: CDR1 SGHTA, CDR2 FQGNSA. The CDR3 contains 14 residues.

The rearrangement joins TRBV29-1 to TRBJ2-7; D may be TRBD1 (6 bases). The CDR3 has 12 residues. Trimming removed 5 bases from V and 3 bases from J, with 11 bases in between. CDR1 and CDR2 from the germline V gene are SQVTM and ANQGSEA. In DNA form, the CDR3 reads TGCAGCGTTTGGACAGATAACTACGAGCAGTACTTC. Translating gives CSVWTDNYEQYF.

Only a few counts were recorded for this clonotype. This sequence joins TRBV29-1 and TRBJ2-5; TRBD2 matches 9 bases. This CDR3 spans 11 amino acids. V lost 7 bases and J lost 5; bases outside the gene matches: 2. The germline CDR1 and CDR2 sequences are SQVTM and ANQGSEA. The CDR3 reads CSAGLAETQYF. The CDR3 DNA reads TGCAGCGCTGGACTAGCGGAGACCCAGTACTTC.

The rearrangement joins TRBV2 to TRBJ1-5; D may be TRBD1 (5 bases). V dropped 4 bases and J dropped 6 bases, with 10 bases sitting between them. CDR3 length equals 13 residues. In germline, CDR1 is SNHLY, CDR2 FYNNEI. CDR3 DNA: TGTGCCAGCAGTGGACCCGGGGGTCAGCCCCAGCATTTT. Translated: CASSGPGGQPQHF.

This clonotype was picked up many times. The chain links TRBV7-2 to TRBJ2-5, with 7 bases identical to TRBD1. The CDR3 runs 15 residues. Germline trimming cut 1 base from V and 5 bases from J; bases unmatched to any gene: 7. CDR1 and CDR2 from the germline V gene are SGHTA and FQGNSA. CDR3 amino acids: CASSLGQGLTETQYF. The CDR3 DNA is TGTGCCAGCAGCTTAGGACAGGGTTTAACGGAGACCCAGTACTTC.

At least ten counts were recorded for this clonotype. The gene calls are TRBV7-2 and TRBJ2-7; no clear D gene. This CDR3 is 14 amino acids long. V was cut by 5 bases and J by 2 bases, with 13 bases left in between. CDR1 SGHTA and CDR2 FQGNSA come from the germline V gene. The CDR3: CASSTQDGTYEQYF. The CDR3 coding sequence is TGTGCCAGCAGCACCCAGGACGGAACCTACGAGCAGTACTTC. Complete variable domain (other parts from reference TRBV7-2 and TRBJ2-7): GAGVSQSPSNKVTEKGKDVELRCDPISGHTALYWYRQSLGQGLEFLIYFQGNSAPDKSGLPSDRFSAERTGGSVSTLTIQRTQQEDSAVYLCASSTQDGTYEQYFGPGTRLTVT.

The CDR3 loop reads CASSQASGYLNTEAFF. The DNA of the CDR3 is TGTGCCAGCAGCCAAGCCTCTGGGTACCTGAACACTGAAGCTTTCTTT. This chain connects TRBV3-1 to TRBJ1-1; unclear D gene. Germline V gives CDR1 LGHDT, CDR2 YNNKEL (reference sequence). This CDR3 contains 16 residues. Trimming shortened V by 1 base and J by 0 bases, and 12 bases separated the two germline ends.

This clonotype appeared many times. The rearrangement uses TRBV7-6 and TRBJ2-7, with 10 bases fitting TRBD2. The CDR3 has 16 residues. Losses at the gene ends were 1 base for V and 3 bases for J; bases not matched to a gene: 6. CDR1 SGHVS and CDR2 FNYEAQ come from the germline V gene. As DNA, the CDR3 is TGTGCCAGCAGCTTAGGAAGCGGGGGGGCCAGCTACGAGCAGTACTTC. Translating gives CASSLGSGGASYEQYF.

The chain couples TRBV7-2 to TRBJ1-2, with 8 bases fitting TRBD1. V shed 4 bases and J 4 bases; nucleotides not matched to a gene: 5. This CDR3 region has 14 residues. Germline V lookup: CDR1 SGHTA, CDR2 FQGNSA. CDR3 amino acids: CASSSWTGSYGYTF. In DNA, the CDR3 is TGTGCCAGCAGCTCTTGGACAGGGTCCTATGGCTACACCTTC. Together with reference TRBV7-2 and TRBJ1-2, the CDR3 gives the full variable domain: GAGVSQSPSNKVTEKGKDVELRCDPISGHTALYWYRQSLGQGLEFLIYFQGNSAPDKSGLPSDRFSAERTGGSVSTLTIQRTQQEDSAVYLCASSSWTGSYGYTFGSGTRLTVV.